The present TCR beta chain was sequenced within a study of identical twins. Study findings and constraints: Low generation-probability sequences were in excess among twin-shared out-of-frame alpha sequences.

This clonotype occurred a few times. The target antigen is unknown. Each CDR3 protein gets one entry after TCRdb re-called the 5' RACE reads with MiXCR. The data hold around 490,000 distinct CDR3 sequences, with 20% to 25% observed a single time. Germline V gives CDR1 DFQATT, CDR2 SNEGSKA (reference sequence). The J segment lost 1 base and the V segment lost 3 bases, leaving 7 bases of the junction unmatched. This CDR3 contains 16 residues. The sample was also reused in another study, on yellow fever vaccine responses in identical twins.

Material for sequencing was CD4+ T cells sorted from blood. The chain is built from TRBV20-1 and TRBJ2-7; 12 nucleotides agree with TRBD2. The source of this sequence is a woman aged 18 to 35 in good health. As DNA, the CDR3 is TGCAGTGCTAGTCTCCTAGCGGGAGGGCCATCCTACGAGCAGTACTTC. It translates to CSASLLAGGPSYEQYF.